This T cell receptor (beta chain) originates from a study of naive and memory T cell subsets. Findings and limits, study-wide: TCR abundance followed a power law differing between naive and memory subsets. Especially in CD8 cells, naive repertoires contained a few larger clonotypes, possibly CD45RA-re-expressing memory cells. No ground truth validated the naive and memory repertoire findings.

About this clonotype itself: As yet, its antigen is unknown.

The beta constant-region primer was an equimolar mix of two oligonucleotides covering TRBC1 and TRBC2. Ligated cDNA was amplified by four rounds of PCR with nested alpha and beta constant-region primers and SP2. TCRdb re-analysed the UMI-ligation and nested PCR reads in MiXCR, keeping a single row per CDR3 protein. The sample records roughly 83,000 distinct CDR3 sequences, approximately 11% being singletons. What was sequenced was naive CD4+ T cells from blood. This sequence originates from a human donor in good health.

This chain's CDR3 is CASSQASGRATGSDTQYF. CDR3 bases: TGCGCCAGCAGCCAAGCCAGCGGGAGGGCCACGGGATCAGATACGCAGTATTTT. The V gene is TRBV4-3, the J gene TRBJ2-3; 10 bases align to TRBD2. The CDR3 consists of 18 residues. Losses at the gene ends were 1 base for V and 4 bases for J; bases not matched to a gene: 11. CDR1 is LGHNA and CDR2 is YSLEER in the germline V gene.